This T cell receptor beta chain was captured in a study of CD8 T cells in ankylosing spondylitis. A quantitative 5'-RACE method, one with molecular barcodes, was used to make TCR beta libraries. TCRdb reprocessed the 5' RACE reads with MiXCR, giving one entry per CDR3 protein. The sample has 500,000 to 550,000 distinct CDR3 sequences, 10% to 15% seen once. Comment on this clonotype: What it binds is unknown.

This CDR3 comprises 16 residues. V lost 3 bases and J 2 bases, leaving 18 bases between the germline ends. Germline assignment: CDR1 SGDLS and CDR2 YYNGEE. General study findings and limits: Clones that were linked to disease were CD8+ and were relatively rare in peripheral blood. Matched ankylosing spondylitis synovial fluid reportedly contained a significantly enriched population of disease-linked clones. Certain motif variants had earlier been reported in reactive arthritis synovial fluid and blood. Ankylosing spondylitis blood seemed to carry a telltale TCR beta motif made of several highly homologous variants.

This chain joins TRBV9 and TRBJ2-7; D might be TRBD1 (6 bases). This TCR came from a male donor with ankylosing spondylitis. The sample taken for sequencing was blood, either unsorted or a sorted T cell fraction (not recorded which). The CDR3: CASSANGGATPYEQYF. CDR3 nucleotide sequence: TGTGCCAGCAGCGCGAATGGGGGCGCGACTCCCTACGAGCAGTACTTC.